The T cell receptor (beta chain) under discussion was sequenced for a study of T-cell reconstitution after alpha-beta-depleted transplantation in children. Unique molecular identifiers were built into the TCRbeta library. TCRdb re-called the PCR reads through MiXCR, storing one row per CDR3 protein. The table lists some 220,000 distinct CDR3 sequences, approximately 10% of them singletons. Points from the study as a whole: T-cell counts and diversity were attributed mostly to newly produced T cells one year after transplant. In patients about two months after transplant, alpha-beta T cells reportedly arose from several hundred expanded graft clones.

The table lists this clonotype with many counts. Its antigen remains unidentified. This specimen was PBMCs, taken before TCRalphabeta/CD19-depleted stem cell transplant. This sequence originates from a child in the first two years of life with acute myeloid leukemia, due to receive a stem cell transplant.

CDR3 sequence: CASSVGVGELFF. CDR3 coding DNA: TGTGCCAGCAGCGTAGGGGTCGGGGAGCTGTTTTTT. The J gene is TRBJ2-2, the V gene TRBV9; D ambiguous. The CDR3 totals 12 residues. Deletions cut 0 bases from V and 7 bases from J, with 4 bases between. The germline V gene encodes CDR1 SGDLS and CDR2 YYNGEE.